These T cell receptor beta chains were read from a single sample in a study of early stage breast cancer tumors. TCRdb's table, derived via immunoSEQ multiplex PCR, lists solely in-frame clones and lacks some. The sample lists about 70,000 clones; about 85% were seen once. Sequencing was carried out using blood. The receptors originated from a person aged 40 to 50 with breast cancer. Each CDR3 is given with its conserved first and last residue. The order of the fields is D gene, V gene, CDR3 length, J gene, clone size, CDR3 DNA, CDR3 protein. A D gene is named only where the DNA matches it firmly. Clone size is shown for a subset of rows, as once, few, many or a class of expanded clone.

D gene: TRBD2
V gene: TRBV27
CDR3 length: 13
J gene: TRBJ2-4
clone size: -
CDR3 DNA: TGTGCCAGCAGTTTCAAGCGGGAGAACATTCAGTACTTC
CDR3 protein: CASSFKRENIQYF

D gene: -
V gene: TRBV2
CDR3 length: 14
J gene: TRBJ1-4
clone size: -
CDR3 DNA: TGTGCCAGCAGGGTCCGCGAGACTAATGAAAAACTGTTTTTT
CDR3 protein: CASRVRETNEKLFF

D gene: TRBD1
V gene: TRBV15
CDR3 length: 13
J gene: TRBJ2-1
clone size: -
CDR3 DNA: TGTGCCACCGGGGACAGGGGGCACGATGAGCAGTTCTTC
CDR3 protein: CATGDRGHDEQFF

D gene: -
V gene: TRBV15
CDR3 length: 17
J gene: TRBJ2-5
clone size: -
CDR3 DNA: TGTGCCACCAGCAGAGGACCGAGAGCGGTGCTCCAAGAGACCCAGTACTTC
CDR3 protein: CATSRGPRAVLQETQYF

D gene: TRBD2
V gene: TRBV2
CDR3 length: 13
J gene: TRBJ2-1
clone size: few
CDR3 DNA: TGTGCCCAGCGGGAGGACTCCTACAATGAGCAGTTCTTC
CDR3 protein: CAQREDSYNEQFF

D gene: -
V gene: TRBV11-2
CDR3 length: 12
J gene: TRBJ1-4
clone size: -
CDR3 DNA: TGTGCCAGCAGCGGCCGTAATGAAAAACTGTTTTTT
CDR3 protein: CASSGRNEKLFF

D gene: TRBD2
V gene: TRBV28
CDR3 length: 14
J gene: TRBJ2-5
clone size: -
CDR3 DNA: TGTGCCAGCAGCCCTATAGCGGGACAAGAGACCCAGTACTTC
CDR3 protein: CASSPIAGQETQYF

D gene: -
V gene: TRBV27
CDR3 length: 14
J gene: TRBJ2-7
clone size: -
CDR3 DNA: TGTGCCAGCATGAGTCGCGGAAGCTCCTACGAGCAGTACTTC
CDR3 protein: CASMSRGSSYEQYF

D gene: -
V gene: TRBV11-2
CDR3 length: 17
J gene: TRBJ2-3
clone size: -
CDR3 DNA: TGTGCCAGCAGCTTAGATCATAGGGGGACTTACACAGATACGCAGTATTTT
CDR3 protein: CASSLDHRGTYTDTQYF

D gene: -
V gene: TRBV6-5
CDR3 length: 16
J gene: TRBJ2-3
clone size: -
CDR3 DNA: TGTGCCAGCAGTTACGCGAGACTGGAAAGCACAGATACGCAGTATTTT
CDR3 protein: CASSYARLESTDTQYF

D gene: TRBD2
V gene: TRBV7-3
CDR3 length: 17
J gene: TRBJ2-1
clone size: -
CDR3 DNA: TGTGCCAGCAGCCAAACGGCTGGACTAGCGTCGTACAATGAGCAGTTCTTC
CDR3 protein: CASSQTAGLASYNEQFF

D gene: -
V gene: TRBV28
CDR3 length: 15
J gene: TRBJ1-5
clone size: -
CDR3 DNA: TGTGCCAGCAGTTTTTACGACGGGAGCAATCAGCCCCAGCATTTT
CDR3 protein: CASSFYDGSNQPQHF

D gene: -
V gene: TRBV6-6
CDR3 length: 15
J gene: TRBJ1-2
clone size: few
CDR3 DNA: TGTGCCAGCAGTTACTCAAGGGGGGCGGGCTATGGCTACACCTTC
CDR3 protein: CASSYSRGAGYGYTF

D gene: TRBD2
V gene: TRBV6-1
CDR3 length: 14
J gene: TRBJ2-5
clone size: -
CDR3 DNA: TGTGCCAGCAGTCAAAGACGGGGGGAAGAGACCCAGTACTTC
CDR3 protein: CASSQRRGEETQYF

D gene: -
V gene: TRBV10-1
CDR3 length: 12
J gene: TRBJ2-1
clone size: -
CDR3 DNA: TGCGCCCGGAGGCGGGACTACAATGAGCAGTTCTTC
CDR3 protein: CARRRDYNEQFF

D gene: -
V gene: TRBV18
CDR3 length: 15
J gene: TRBJ2-2
clone size: few
CDR3 DNA: TGTGCCAGCTCACCACTTCTATCGTCCACCGGGGAGCTGTTTTTT
CDR3 protein: CASSPLLSSTGELFF

D gene: TRBD1
V gene: TRBV27
CDR3 length: 17
J gene: TRBJ1-4
clone size: -
CDR3 DNA: TGTGCCAGCAGTCCCGGACAGGGGGCCCCCACTAATGAAAAACTGTTTTTT
CDR3 protein: CASSPGQGAPTNEKLFF

D gene: -
V gene: TRBV10-3
CDR3 length: 15
J gene: TRBJ1-1
clone size: once
CDR3 DNA: TGTGCCATCACGCGCGCAGCCTCCCTCACATCCGAAGCTTTCTTT
CDR3 protein: CAITRAASLTSEAFF

D gene: -
V gene: TRBV6-6
CDR3 length: 13
J gene: TRBJ1-5
clone size: -
CDR3 DNA: TGTGCCAGCAGTTACACAGAAGATCAGCCCCAGCATTTT
CDR3 protein: CASSYTEDQPQHF

D gene: -
V gene: TRBV27
CDR3 length: 11
J gene: TRBJ2-5
clone size: -
CDR3 DNA: TGTGCCAGCCGGGGCTTAGAGACCCAGTACTTC
CDR3 protein: CASRGLETQYF

D gene: -
V gene: TRBV21-1
CDR3 length: 11
J gene: TRBJ2-5
clone size: -
CDR3 DNA: TGTGCCAGCAGCTATCAAGAGACCCAGTACTTC
CDR3 protein: CASSYQETQYF

D gene: -
V gene: TRBV27
CDR3 length: 11
J gene: TRBJ1-1
clone size: -
CDR3 DNA: TGTGCCACCTACCGGGACACTGAAGCTTTCTTT
CDR3 protein: CATYRDTEAFF

D gene: -
V gene: TRBV20-1
CDR3 length: 11
J gene: TRBJ2-5
clone size: few
CDR3 DNA: TGCAGTGCTAAAAGAGCGGAGACCCAGTACTTC
CDR3 protein: CSAKRAETQYF

D gene: -
V gene: TRBV27
CDR3 length: 15
J gene: TRBJ2-2
clone size: -
CDR3 DNA: TGTGCCAGCAGTTGGGGAAGGGGGTACACCGGGGAGCTGTTTTTT
CDR3 protein: CASSWGRGYTGELFF

D gene: -
V gene: TRBV4-1
CDR3 length: 17
J gene: TRBJ1-1
clone size: few
CDR3 DNA: TGCGCCAGCAGCCAAGATCATTCGGGGCGCATGAACACTGAAGCTTTCTTT
CDR3 protein: CASSQDHSGRMNTEAFF

D gene: TRBD2
V gene: TRBV5-1
CDR3 length: 15
J gene: TRBJ2-1
clone size: -
CDR3 DNA: TGCGCCAGCAGCCCCGGGACTAGCGGGATAAATGAGCAGTTCTTC
CDR3 protein: CASSPGTSGINEQFF

D gene: -
V gene: TRBV7-2
CDR3 length: 13
J gene: TRBJ2-1
clone size: -
CDR3 DNA: TGTGCCAGCAGTCTAGGGCAGGTAAATGAGCAGTTCTTC
CDR3 protein: CASSLGQVNEQFF

D gene: TRBD1
V gene: TRBV9
CDR3 length: 15
J gene: TRBJ2-7
clone size: -
CDR3 DNA: TGTGCCAGCAGCGTAGCGACAGGGGTTGGGTACGAGCAGTACTTC
CDR3 protein: CASSVATGVGYEQYF

D gene: -
V gene: TRBV7-6
CDR3 length: 15
J gene: TRBJ2-5
clone size: -
CDR3 DNA: TGTGCCAGCAGTTCCTCCCTCGTACAATTAGGGACCCAGTACTTC
CDR3 protein: CASSSSLVQLGTQYF

D gene: TRBD2
V gene: TRBV5-4
CDR3 length: 16
J gene: TRBJ2-3
clone size: -
CDR3 DNA: TGTGCCAGCAGTCCCATAGGGGGACTAGCGGACCCGAGTGGGTATTTT
CDR3 protein: CASSPIGGLADPSGYF